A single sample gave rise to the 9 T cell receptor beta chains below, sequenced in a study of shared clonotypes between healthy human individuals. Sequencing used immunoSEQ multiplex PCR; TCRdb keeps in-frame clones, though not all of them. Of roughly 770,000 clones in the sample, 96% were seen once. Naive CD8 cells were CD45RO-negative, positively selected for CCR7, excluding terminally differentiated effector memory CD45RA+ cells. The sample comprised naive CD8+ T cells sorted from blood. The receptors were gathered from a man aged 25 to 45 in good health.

The CDR3 DNA reads TGTGCCAGCAGGGAGGGACTAGCGACGTACAATGAGCAGTTCTTC. Its protein is CASREGLATYNEQFF. The V call is TRBV2, the J call TRBJ2-1; TRBD2 matches at 10 bases. J gave up 4 bases and V 6 bases, and 6 bases lay outside the gene matches. Germline CDR1 is SNHLY and CDR2 is FYNNEI. The CDR3 has 15 residues. Drawing the rest from reference TRBV2 and TRBJ2-1, the complete variable domain is EPEVTQTPSHQVTQMGQEVILRCVPISNHLYFYWYRQILGQKVEFLVSFYNNEISEKSEIFDDQFSVERPDGSNFTLKIRSTKLEDSAMYFCASREGLATYNEQFFGPGTRLTVL.

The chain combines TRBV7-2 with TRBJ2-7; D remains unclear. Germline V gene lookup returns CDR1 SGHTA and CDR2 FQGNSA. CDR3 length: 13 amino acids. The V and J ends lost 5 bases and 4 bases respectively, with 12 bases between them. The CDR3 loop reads CASSPQYLYEQYF. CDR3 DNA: TGTGCCAGCAGCCCGCAATATTTGTACGAGCAGTACTTC. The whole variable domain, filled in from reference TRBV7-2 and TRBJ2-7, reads GAGVSQSPSNKVTEKGKDVELRCDPISGHTALYWYRQSLGQGLEFLIYFQGNSAPDKSGLPSDRFSAERTGGSVSTLTIQRTQQEDSAVYLCASSPQYLYEQYFGPGTRLTVT.

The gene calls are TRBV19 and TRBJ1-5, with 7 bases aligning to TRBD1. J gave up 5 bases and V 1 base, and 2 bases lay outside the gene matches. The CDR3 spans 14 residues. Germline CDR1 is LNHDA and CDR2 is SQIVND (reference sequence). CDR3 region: CASSIGQGDQPQHF. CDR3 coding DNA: TGTGCCAGTAGTATAGGGCAGGGGGATCAGCCCCAGCATTTT.

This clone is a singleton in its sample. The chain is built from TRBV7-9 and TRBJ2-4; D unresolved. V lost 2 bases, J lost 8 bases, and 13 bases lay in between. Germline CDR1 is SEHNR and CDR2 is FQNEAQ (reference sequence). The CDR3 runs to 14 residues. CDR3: CASSLLSNRDIQYF. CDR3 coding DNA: TGTGCCAGCAGCTTATTGTCTAATCGTGACATTCAGTACTTC.

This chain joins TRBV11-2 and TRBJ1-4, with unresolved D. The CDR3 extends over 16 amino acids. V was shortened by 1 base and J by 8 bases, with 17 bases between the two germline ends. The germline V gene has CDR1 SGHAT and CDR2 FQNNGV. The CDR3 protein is CASSLVGHVFEEKLFF. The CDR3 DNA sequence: TGTGCCAGCAGCTTAGTTGGGCATGTGTTCGAGGAAAAACTGTTTTTT.

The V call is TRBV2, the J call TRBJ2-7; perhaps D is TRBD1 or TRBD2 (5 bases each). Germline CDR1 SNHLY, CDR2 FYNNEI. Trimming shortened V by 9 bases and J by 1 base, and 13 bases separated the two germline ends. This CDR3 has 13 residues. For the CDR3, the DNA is TGTGCCAGTCGGGACGGAGCGTCCTACGAGCAGTACTTC. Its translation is CASRDGASYEQYF.

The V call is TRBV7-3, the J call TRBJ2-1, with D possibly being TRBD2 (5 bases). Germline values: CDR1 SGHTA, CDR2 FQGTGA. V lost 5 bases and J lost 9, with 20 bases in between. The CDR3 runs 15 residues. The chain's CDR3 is CASSITGSSGAEQFF. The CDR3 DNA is TGTGCCAGCAGCATCACGGGATCTTCTGGTGCTGAGCAGTTCTTC.

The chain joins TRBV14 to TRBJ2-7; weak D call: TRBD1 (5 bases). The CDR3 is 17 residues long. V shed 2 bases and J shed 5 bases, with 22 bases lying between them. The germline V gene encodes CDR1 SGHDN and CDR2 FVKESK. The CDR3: CASSQLILGQGSHEQYF. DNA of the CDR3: TGTGCCAGCAGCCAATTAATTCTAGGGCAGGGAAGCCACGAGCAGTACTTC.

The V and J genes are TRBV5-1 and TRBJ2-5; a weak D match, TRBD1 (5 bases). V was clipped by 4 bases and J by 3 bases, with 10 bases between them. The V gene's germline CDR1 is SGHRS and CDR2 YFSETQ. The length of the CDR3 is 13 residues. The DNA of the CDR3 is TGCGCCAGCAGCCAGGGTGGGGAAGAGACCCAGTACTTC. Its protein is CASSQGGEETQYF.